These T cell receptor beta chains were read from a single sample in a study of Ad26.COV2.S vaccination and SARS-CoV-2 variants. The repertoire was sequenced with immunoSEQ multiplex PCR; TCRdb's copy has only in-frame clones and lacks some. Of roughly 400,000 clones detected, roughly 91% appear once; the ten largest clones hold less than 4.5%. Specimen: peripheral blood, collected in a trial of Ad26.COV2.S vaccine versus placebo. The receptors were gathered from a person aged 18-60 years who received the Ad26.COV2.S COVID-19 vaccine or a placebo. Each CDR3 is given with its conserved first and last residue. A D gene is named only where the DNA matches it firmly. The size entry is marked missing in some rows and otherwise reads once, few, many or a size class.

TRBD1,TRBJ1-6,TRBV5-1,.,CASSLGTGDGSYNSPLHF,TGCGCCAGCAGCTTGGGGACAGGGGATGGGTCCTATAATTCACCCCTCCACTTT
TRBD2,TRBJ2-5,TRBV5-1,.,CASSLVLAGWGGETQYF,TGCGCCAGCAGCTTGGTCCTAGCGGGCTGGGGCGGGGAGACCCAGTACTTC
TRBD2,TRBJ2-7,TRBV7-9,.,CASSLAGSSYEQYF,TGTGCCAGCAGCCTAGCGGGATCCTCCTACGAGCAGTACTTC
.,TRBJ2-7,TRBV5-1,once,CASRQDYEQYF,TGCGCCAGCAGGCAAGATTACGAGCAGTACTTC
.,TRBJ2-2,TRBV4-2,.,CASSQAQRDTGELFF,TGTGCCAGCAGCCAAGCCCAAAGGGACACCGGGGAGCTGTTTTTT
.,TRBJ2-7,TRBV2,.,CASSVALYDYEQYF,TGTGCCAGCAGTGTGGCTCTTTATGACTACGAGCAGTACTTC
.,TRBJ2-5,TRBV7-9,.,CASSPWGTIGTETQYF,TGTGCCAGCAGCCCCTGGGGGACAATCGGGACGGAGACCCAGTACTTC
.,TRBJ2-7,TRBV5-5,.,CASSLGAETYEQYF,TGTGCCAGCAGCTTGGGGGCGGAGACCTACGAGCAGTACTTC
TRBD2,TRBJ2-7,TRBV3-1/TRBV3-2,.,CASMPGLAGGPLGMNEQYF,TGTGCCAGCATGCCGGGACTAGCGGGAGGGCCTTTGGGTATGAACGAGCAGTACTTC
TRBD2,TRBJ2-3,TRBV3-1/TRBV3-2,.,CASSRRGRSDTQYF,TGTGCCAGCAGCCGACGCGGGAGATCAGATACGCAGTATTTT
.,TRBJ1-1,TRBV12-3/TRBV12-4,.,CASSKTGGTEAFF,TGTGCCAGCAGTAAGACGGGGGGGACTGAAGCTTTCTTT
.,TRBJ2-1,TRBV7-6,.,CASSSRLDVYGNEQFF,TGTGCCAGCAGCTCACGACTAGATGTCTACGGGAATGAGCAGTTCTTC
.,TRBJ1-1,TRBV4-1,.,CASSHPTAGDTEAFF,TGCGCCAGCAGCCACCCTACCGCGGGGGACACTGAAGCTTTCTTT
.,TRBJ2-5,TRBV19,.,CASSPRPAETQYF,TGTGCCAGTAGTCCCCGCCCGGCCGAGACCCAGTACTTC
.,TRBJ2-1,TRBV21-1,.,CASSKFTSGIAYNEQFF,TGTGCCAGCAGCAAATTCACTAGCGGGATCGCCTACAATGAGCAGTTCTTC
.,TRBJ2-2,TRBV5-1,.,CASSPQEGGLAGELFF,TGCGCCAGCAGCCCTCAGGAGGGCGGTTTGGCCGGGGAGCTGTTTTTT
.,TRBJ2-2,TRBV5-4,few,CASSLDSTGELFF,TGTGCCAGCAGCTTGGACAGCACCGGGGAGCTGTTTTTT
.,TRBJ2-3,TRBV5-1,.,CASSLASAGHTDTQYF,TGCGCCAGCAGCTTGGCCTCCGCGGGGCACACAGATACGCAGTATTTT
.,TRBJ2-1,TRBV4-3,.,CASSQGSGGGDEQFF,TGCGCCAGCAGCCAAGGCTCCGGCGGTGGGGATGAGCAGTTCTTC
TRBD2,TRBJ2-7,TRBV28,.,CASSLSGLSYEQYF,TGTGCCAGCAGTTTATCGGGACTATCCTACGAGCAGTACTTC
.,TRBJ2-7,TRBV28,.,CASSLGGSSYEQYF,TGTGCCAGCAGTTTGGGGGGAAGCTCCTACGAGCAGTACTTC
TRBD2,TRBJ2-1,TRBV19,.,CASSPPPLAGLSYNEQFF,TGTGCCAGTAGTCCCCCTCCCTTAGCGGGCCTCTCCTACAATGAGCAGTTCTTC
TRBD1,TRBJ2-7,TRBV9,.,CASSHATGADPYEQYF,TGTGCCAGCAGCCACGCGACAGGGGCTGATCCCTACGAGCAGTACTTC
TRBD2,TRBJ2-6,TRBV19,.,CASSRDQRDVSGANVLTF,TGTGCCAGTAGTCGAGACCAGCGGGACGTCTCTGGGGCCAACGTCCTGACTTTC
.,TRBJ2-7,TRBV5-4,once,CASSSDSPPYEQYF,TGTGCCAGCAGCTCCGACAGCCCCCCCTACGAGCAGTACTTC
TRBD1,TRBJ1-3,TRBV9,.,CASSDGTGRHTIYF,TGTGCCAGCAGCGACGGGACAGGGCGACACACCATATATTTT
.,TRBJ2-5,TRBV28,.,CASSLSTRGRETQYF,TGTGCCAGCAGTTTGTCCACTAGAGGTCGAGAGACCCAGTACTTC
TRBD2,TRBJ2-5,TRBV24-1,.,CATSGGQETQYF,TGTGCCACCAGCGGGGGGCAAGAGACCCAGTACTTC
TRBD2,TRBJ2-7,TRBV6-2/TRBV6-3,.,CASSPIRTSADYEQYF,TGTGCCAGCAGTCCGATAAGGACTAGCGCCGACTACGAGCAGTACTTC
.,TRBJ2-1,TRBV21-1,.,CASIFGNYNEQFF,TGTGCCAGCATCTTCGGGAATTACAATGAGCAGTTCTTC
.,TRBJ2-3,TRBV7-8,.,CASSLGQGLRTDTQYF,TGTGCCAGCAGCTTAGGGCAGGGGCTTCGGACAGATACGCAGTATTTT
TRBD1,TRBJ2-7,TRBV6-2/TRBV6-3,.,CASSYSGTGVLYEQYF,TGTGCCAGCAGTTACTCCGGGACAGGAGTTCTCTACGAGCAGTACTTC
TRBD2,TRBJ2-7,TRBV7-9,.,CASSLAGGAYEQYF,TGTGCCAGCAGCTTAGCGGGAGGGGCCTACGAGCAGTACTTC
.,TRBJ1-6,TRBV25-1,.,CASAHRDPNSPLHF,TGTGCCAGCGCACACCGGGACCCCAATTCACCCCTCCACTTT
.,TRBJ1-2,TRBV28,.,CASRDSQLGYTF,TGTGCCAGCAGGGACAGTCAGCTTGGCTACACCTTC
TRBD2,TRBJ2-1,TRBV6-2/TRBV6-3,.,CASSYSGTSLGEQFF,TGTGCCAGCAGTTACTCCGGGACTAGCCTTGGTGAGCAGTTCTTC
.,TRBJ2-2,TRBV3-1/TRBV3-2,.,CASSANTGELFF,TGTGCCAGCAGCGCGAACACCGGGGAGCTGTTTTTT